The 25 T cell receptor beta chains below come from one sample, sequenced in a study of shared clonotypes between healthy human individuals. Method: immunoSEQ multiplex PCR; TCRdb's copy keeps in-frame clones and lacks some. The repertoire holds about 320,000 clones, with around 87% as singletons. Sequencing was performed on memory CD8+ T cells sorted from blood. Subset indicated: CD45RO+ cells pooled with CCR7-negative TemRA cells. Receptors were obtained from a man younger than 35 in good health.

This rearrangement joins TRBV7-9 to TRBJ1-1; no definite D call. V dropped 4 bases and J dropped 8 bases, with 8 bases sitting between them. The length of the CDR3 is 11 residues. The germline CDR1 and CDR2 sequences are SEHNR and FQNEAQ (reference sequence). In DNA form, the CDR3 reads TGTGCCAGCAGCTACAGTATAGAAGCTTTCTTT. Translating it yields CASSYSIEAFF.

CDR3 protein: CASSLDIGNTIYF. The CDR3 DNA is TGTGCCAGCAGTTTGGATATTGGAAACACCATATATTTT. The chain is built from TRBV27 and TRBJ1-3; D is uncertain. Germline CDR1 reads MNHEY; CDR2 reads SMNVEV (reference sequence). The CDR3 is made up of 13 amino acids. V lost 3 bases and J lost 3, with 6 bases in between.

Comments on this clone: This CDR3 is also generated by other DNA sequences in the sample. This chain links TRBV4-1 with TRBJ2-2; D is undetermined. The CDR3 contains 14 residues. Germline-derived CDR1 and CDR2 are MGHRA and YSYEKL. The V end was cut by 1 base, the J end by 2 bases, with 5 bases between. The CDR3 DNA sequence: TGCGCCAGCAGCCAAGTCGTAAACACCGGGGAGCTGTTTTTT. This translates into CASSQVVNTGELFF.

This rearrangement joins TRBV9 to TRBJ1-2; D gene ambiguous. The CDR3 runs 15 residues. V lost 3 bases, J lost 7 bases, and 19 bases lay in between. The V gene's germline CDR1 is SGDLS and CDR2 YYNGEE. CDR3 protein: CASSGSGPSFSGYTF. DNA of the CDR3: TGTGCCAGCAGCGGAAGCGGCCCGTCTTTCTCTGGCTACACCTTC.

The V and J genes are TRBV13 and TRBJ2-2; 7 bases agree with TRBD2. The J segment lost 5 bases and the V segment lost 4 bases, leaving 1 base of the junction unmatched. The CDR3 covers 13 residues. Germline values: CDR1 PRHDT, CDR2 FYEKMQ (reference sequence). The CDR3 DNA is TGTGCCAGCAGCTGGGGACTAACCGGGGAGCTGTTTTTT. Protein sequence: CASSWGLTGELFF.

The chain uses TRBV4-3 and TRBJ2-1, with 15 bases lining up with TRBD2. CDR3 length: 17 residues. The V and J ends lost 3 bases and 5 bases, in that order; junction bases with no gene match: 5. The V gene's germline CDR1 is LGHNA and CDR2 YSLEER. Here the CDR3 reads CASSQGLAGGQHNEQFF. CDR3 coding DNA: TGCGCCAGCAGCCAGGGACTAGCGGGAGGTCAGCACAATGAGCAGTTCTTC.

V usage is TRBV6-6 and J usage is TRBJ1-5; 8 nucleotides align to TRBD1. With 2 bases clipped from V and 7 bases from J, the junction kept 4 bases outside the gene matches. The CDR3 runs to 14 residues. CDR1 and CDR2 from the germline V gene are MNHNY and SVGAGI (reference sequence). This CDR3 reads CASSYETGDQPQHF. In DNA, the CDR3 is TGTGCCAGCAGTTACGAGACAGGGGACCAGCCCCAGCATTTT.

V is TRBV27 and J is TRBJ2-7, with D unclear. CDR3 length: 13 residues. Germline V gives CDR1 MNHEY, CDR2 SMNVEV (reference sequence). V was clipped by 2 bases and J by 2 bases, with 7 bases between them. CDR3 protein: CASSLGHPYEQYF. CDR3 nucleotide sequence: TGTGCCAGCAGTTTAGGTCACCCCTACGAGCAGTACTTC.

The chain couples TRBV5-6 to TRBJ1-5; D is ambiguous. CDR1 SGHDT and CDR2 YYEEEE come from the germline V gene. With 0 bases removed from V and 4 bases from J, the gap between germline ends came to 8 bases. The CDR3 contains 14 residues. The CDR3 loop is CASSLGYRNQPQHF. CDR3 nucleotide sequence: TGTGCCAGCAGCTTGGGCTACAGAAATCAGCCCCAGCATTTT. The full variable domain, in which reference TRBV5-6 and TRBJ1-5 provide the parts outside the CDR3, is DAGVTQSPTHLIKTRGQQVTLRCSPKSGHDTVSWYQQALGQGPQFIFQYYEEEERQRGNFPDRFSGHQFPNYSSELNVNALLLGDSALYLCASSLGYRNQPQHFGDGTRLSIL.

On this clone: The same CDR3 can be traced to other DNA sequences in this sample. The rearrangement links TRBV9 to TRBJ2-2; unclear D gene. Per the germline V gene, CDR1 is SGDLS and CDR2 is YYNGEE. CDR3 length: 14 amino acids. Trimming took 0 bases from V and 4 from J, leaving 7 bases between them. The CDR3: CASSVATPTGELFF. The CDR3 DNA is TGTGCCAGCAGCGTAGCAACACCCACCGGGGAGCTGTTTTTT.

This clone turned up a few times. The chain uses TRBV10-2 and TRBJ2-7; D is ambiguous. Germline V gives CDR1 WSHSY, CDR2 SAAADI. V shed 6 bases and J shed 5 bases, with 14 bases lying between them. This CDR3 has 13 amino acids. The DNA of the CDR3 is TGCGCCAGCAGCCACGTGACTCCGCACGAGCAGTACTTC. Its protein product is CASSHVTPHEQYF.

The V and J genes are TRBV10-2 and TRBJ2-7; maybe TRBD1 (6 bases). Trimming took off 7 bases at V and 0 bases at J, with 13 bases between the two ends. The CDR3 totals 14 residues. The germline gives CDR1 WSHSY, CDR2 SAAADI. The DNA of the CDR3 is TGCGCCAGCAATCTCAGGGGCCCCTCCTACGAGCAGTACTTC. As protein: CASNLRGPSYEQYF.

This clone was recorded a few times. The V and J genes are TRBV5-1 and TRBJ1-2; D unclear. Germline-derived CDR1 and CDR2 are SGHRS and YFSETQ. V lost 4 bases and J lost 4, with 11 bases in between. The length of the CDR3 is 13 residues. CDR3 sequence (DNA): TGCGCCAGCAGCGAGGGCAGCTTCTATGGCTACACCTTC. Protein product: CASSEGSFYGYTF. The full variable domain, with the rest looked up from reference TRBV5-1 and TRBJ1-2, is KAGVTQTPRYLIKTRGQQVTLSCSPISGHRSVSWYQQTPGQGLQFLFEYFSETQRNKGNFPGRFSGRQFSNSRSEMNVSTLELGDSALYLCASSEGSFYGYTFGSGTRLTVV.

CDR3 region: CASSLGEGYEQYF. The CDR3 DNA is TGTGCCAGCAGCTTAGGAGAGGGCTACGAGCAGTACTTC. The gene calls are TRBV7-2 and TRBJ2-7; D perhaps matches TRBD2 (5 bases). The CDR3 sequence is 13 residues long. Germline V gene data show CDR1 as SGHTA and CDR2 as FQGNSA. V was clipped by 1 base and J by 3 bases, with 7 bases between them.

This clone occurred many times. This rearrangement joins TRBV28 to TRBJ2-1, with D uncertain. The germline gives CDR1 MDHEN, CDR2 SYDVKM. The CDR3 is 12 amino acids. V gave up 3 bases and J gave up 2 bases, with 2 bases separating them. CDR3 in amino acids: CASSFAYNEQFF. CDR3 sequence (DNA): TGTGCCAGCAGTTTTGCCTACAATGAGCAGTTCTTC.

The chain links TRBV7-6 to TRBJ2-5, with 8 bases identical to TRBD2. Germline CDR1 and CDR2: SGHVS and FNYEAQ. CDR3 length: 15 residues. The ends lost 3 bases at V and 2 bases at J; junction bases unmatched: 5. The CDR3 DNA reads as TGTGCCAGCAGCTTTTTTGCTAGCGGGCAAGAGACCCAGTACTTC. Protein sequence: CASSFFASGQETQYF. The full variable domain, in which reference TRBV7-6 and TRBJ2-5 provide the parts outside the CDR3, is GAGVSQSPRYKVTKRGQDVALRCDPISGHVSLYWYRQALGQGPEFLTYFNYEAQQDKSGLPNDRFSAERPEGSISTLTIQRTEQRDSAMYRCASSFFASGQETQYFGPGTRLLVL.

The DNA of the CDR3 is TGCGCCAGCAGTACACCTTCGTACGAGCAGTACTTC. As protein: CASSTPSYEQYF. The rearrangement joins TRBV10-2 to TRBJ2-7; no reliable D call. The CDR3 consists of 12 residues. CDR1 and CDR2 from the germline V gene are WSHSY and SAAADI. Trimming removed 5 bases from V and 4 bases from J, with 9 bases in between.

J is TRBJ1-2 and V is TRBV6-6, with D maybe TRBD1 (5 bases). CDR1 is MNHNY and CDR2 is SVGAGI in the germline V gene (reference sequence). V lost 2 bases and J lost 8, with 9 bases in between. The CDR3 is made up of 12 amino acids. The CDR3 protein is CASSYGGEGYTF. CDR3 DNA: TGTGCCAGCAGTTACGGGGGTGAGGGCTACACCTTC.

DNA for the CDR3: TGTGCCAGCAGCTCTAGCGGGATTACCTACGAGCAGTACTTC. Translation: CASSSSGITYEQYF. The rearrangement uses TRBV7-2 and TRBJ2-7, with 9 nucleotides matching TRBD2. V lost 4 bases, J lost 2 bases, and 3 bases stayed unmatched. Germline CDR1 SGHTA, CDR2 FQGNSA. CDR3 length: 14 amino acids.

This chain uses TRBV10-2 with TRBJ1-5; D is unresolved. CDR1 is WSHSY and CDR2 is SAAADI in the germline V gene. The CDR3 extends over 16 amino acids. The V end was cut by 6 bases, the J end by 3 bases, with 18 bases between. The chain's CDR3 is CASSPPLVPTNQPQHF. CDR3 DNA: TGCGCCAGCAGCCCACCGTTAGTCCCAACCAATCAGCCCCAGCATTTT.

The chain has TRBV28 and TRBJ2-3; D is ambiguous. This CDR3 contains 14 residues. Trimming removed 4 bases at V and 1 base at J, with 9 bases between. CDR1 and CDR2 (germline): MDHEN, SYDVKM. CDR3 nucleotides: TGTGCCAGCAGTTCCCCCCAGGGCACAGATACGCAGTATTTT. Amino acids: CASSSPQGTDTQYF.

This clone was seen many times. The rearrangement joins TRBV5-1 to TRBJ1-1; 7 bases line up with TRBD1. With 3 bases clipped from V and 1 base from J, the junction kept 15 bases outside the gene matches. This CDR3 has 18 residues. Germline-derived CDR1 and CDR2 are SGHRS and YFSETQ. The CDR3 protein is CASSSGLRMGTENTEAFF. The CDR3 DNA is TGCGCCAGCAGCTCTGGTCTTAGAATGGGGACAGAGAACACTGAAGCTTTCTTT.

This chain links TRBV4-1 with TRBJ2-7; D tentatively reads TRBD1 or TRBD2 (5 bases each). In germline, CDR1 is MGHRA, CDR2 YSYEKL. The ends were cut back, 2 bases at V and 2 bases at J, with 13 bases in the middle. The CDR3 is 15 residues long. CDR3: CASSQSRDPAYEQYF. In DNA, the CDR3 is TGCGCCAGCAGCCAATCTCGGGACCCAGCCTACGAGCAGTACTTC.

This clone appeared a single time. The V and J genes are TRBV28 and TRBJ2-7; D is undetermined. CDR1 MDHEN and CDR2 SYDVKM come from the germline V gene. CDR3 length: 16 amino acids. With 3 bases removed from V and 0 bases from J, the gap between germline ends came to 15 bases. In nucleotides, the CDR3 is TGTGCCAGCAGTTTTGTTTTGGTCCCCAGCTCCTACGAGCAGTACTTC. It specifies CASSFVLVPSSYEQYF.

CDR3 coding DNA: TGTGCCATCGGCAGGGATCTATATGGCTACACCTTC. It is translated as CAIGRDLYGYTF. The J gene is TRBJ1-2, the V gene TRBV10-3; D possibly corresponds to TRBD1 (5 bases). The germline V gene encodes CDR1 ENHRY and CDR2 SYGVKD. This CDR3 has 12 residues. Trimming shortened V by 8 bases and J by 5 bases, and 12 bases separated the two germline ends.